These 23 T cell receptor beta chains came from one sample sequenced in a study of T cell responses to AZD1222 COVID-19 vaccine. This table comes from immunoSEQ multiplex PCR, and its TCRdb copy is limited to in-frame clones, with some not included. The repertoire holds about 140,000 clones, with 80% to 90% as singletons. The sequencing used peripheral blood, collected on day 0 of AZD1222 vaccination. The origin of the receptors is an adult in good health.

The chain joins TRBV6-5 to TRBJ2-1; no clear D gene. V was shortened by 10 bases and J by 0 bases, with 7 bases between the two germline ends. The CDR3 is 12 amino acids. CDR1 and CDR2 (germline): MNHEY, SVGAGI. DNA for the CDR3: TGTGCCACCGGACGCTCCTACAATGAGCAGTTCTTC. Amino acid sequence: CATGRSYNEQFF.

The gene calls are TRBV19 and TRBJ1-2; D may be TRBD1 (6 bases). This CDR3 has 17 amino acids. In germline, CDR1 is LNHDA, CDR2 SQIVND (reference sequence). Trimming stripped 7 bases from V and 0 bases from J, with 21 bases between. The CDR3 region has the DNA TGTGCCAGTACCTATAGCGAGGGGGGCGCTTCTAACTATGGCTACACCTTC. Protein sequence: CASTYSEGGASNYGYTF.

This clone has only one observation. The chain couples TRBV3-1 (or the pseudogene TRBV3-2) to TRBJ2-7; D is ambiguous. This CDR3 has 15 residues. The germline gives CDR1 LGHDT, CDR2 YNNKEL (reference sequence). V lost 1 base and J lost 4, with 14 bases in between. CDR3 loop: CASSQGVGRSYEQYF. In DNA form, the CDR3 reads TGTGCCAGCAGCCAAGGCGTGGGAAGAAGTTACGAGCAGTACTTC.

The CDR3 here is CATSDVDRVREKLFF. In DNA, the CDR3 is TGTGCCACCAGTGATGTCGACAGGGTGAGGGAAAAACTGTTTTTT. V gene TRBV24-1 combines with J gene TRBJ1-4; TRBD1 agrees at 7 bases. The CDR3 has 15 residues. The trim removed 3 bases at V and 8 bases at J, leaving 8 bases unmatched. Germline-derived CDR1 and CDR2 are KGHDR and SFDVKD.

This clone occurred a few times. The chain recombines TRBV6-5 with TRBJ2-1; tentatively, D is TRBD1 (6 bases). Trimming pared 7 bases from V and 9 bases from J, leaving 22 bases between. CDR3 length: 15 amino acids. From germline, CDR1 is MNHEY and CDR2 SVGAGI. The CDR3 coding sequence is TGTGCCAGCAATCGGTGGGCCCTGTTGGGGGCTGAGCAGTTCTTC. Translated: CASNRWALLGAEQFF.

This chain links TRBV11-2 with TRBJ1-2; perhaps TRBD1 as D (6 bases). Germline lookup yields CDR1 SGHAT and CDR2 FQNNGV. CDR3 length: 14 amino acids. V was shortened by 6 bases and J by 4 bases, with 15 bases between the two germline ends. The CDR3 DNA is TGTGCCAGCAGACAATTGGACAGCCCCTATGGCTACACCTTC. Translating gives CASRQLDSPYGYTF.

The chain uses TRBV6-1 and TRBJ2-3, with no clear D. CDR1 is MNHNS, CDR2 SASEGT, per germline. The CDR3 has 11 residues. Trimming shortened V by 3 bases and J by 6 bases, and 4 bases separated the two germline ends. CDR3 in amino acids: CASSDGDTQYF. Written as DNA, the CDR3 is TGTGCCAGCAGTGACGGGGATACGCAGTATTTT.

This rearrangement joins TRBV6-1 to TRBJ1-2, with D perhaps matching TRBD1 (5 bases). Germline values: CDR1 MNHNS, CDR2 SASEGT. CDR3 length: 15 residues. V shed 2 bases and J shed 3 bases, with 13 bases lying between them. CDR3: CASSEMGQGYYGYTF. CDR3 DNA: TGTGCCAGCAGTGAAATGGGGCAGGGTTACTATGGCTACACCTTC.

This chain uses TRBV5-4 with TRBJ2-5; 8 nucleotides match TRBD1. This CDR3 is 14 amino acids long. Germline loops: CDR1 SGHNT, CDR2 YYREEE (reference sequence). Trimming cost V 6 bases and J 3 bases; bases outside gene matches: 7. The CDR3 reads CASTRGQDEETQYF. The CDR3, as DNA: TGTGCCAGCACCCGGGGACAGGATGAAGAGACCCAGTACTTC.

The chain joins TRBV12-3 or TRBV12-4 to TRBJ2-3; D is uncertain. Trimming cost V 3 bases and J 6 bases, with 7 bases left between them. This CDR3 spans 12 amino acids. The CDR3 region is CASSLVGDTQYF. The CDR3 bases are TGTGCCAGCAGTTTGGTGGGCGATACGCAGTATTTT.

The table lists this clone with a count of one. The V gene is TRBV24-1, the J gene TRBJ2-5, with TRBD2 matching 7 bases. The CDR3 spans 17 residues. V lost 4 bases, J lost 0 bases, and 10 bases stayed unmatched. Germline loops: CDR1 KGHDR, CDR2 SFDVKD. CDR3 amino acids: CATSDSATGGDQETQYF. For the CDR3, the DNA is TGTGCCACCAGTGACTCCGCTACGGGGGGAGACCAAGAGACCCAGTACTTC.

This chain links TRBV7-9 with TRBJ2-3; 11 bases align to TRBD2. V was clipped by 5 bases and J by 2 bases; unmatched bases: 6. This CDR3 has 16 residues. In germline, CDR1 is SEHNR, CDR2 FQNEAQ (reference sequence). In DNA, the CDR3 is TGTGCCAGCAGCCCTGGGACTAGCGGATACACAGATACGCAGTATTTT. It codes for CASSPGTSGYTDTQYF.

The chain uses TRBV27 and TRBJ1-2; D is ambiguous. In germline, CDR1 is MNHEY, CDR2 SMNVEV (reference sequence). V lost 6 bases, J lost 4 bases, and 24 bases lay in between. The length of the CDR3 is 17 residues. CDR3 sequence (DNA): TGTGCCAGCAGAGGCGAGTATCACAGAGAACTGGCCTATGGCTACACCTTC. Its translation: CASRGEYHRELAYGYTF.

This chain uses TRBV12-5 with TRBJ2-5, with D uncertain. Germline loops: CDR1 LGHNT, CDR2 FRNRAP. The CDR3 loop spans 12 amino acids. V lost 4 bases to trimming and J lost 5 bases, with 8 bases between them. The CDR3 nucleotides read TGTGCTAGTGGTTCATCCTCGGAGACCCAGTACTTC. Protein: CASGSSSETQYF.

This chain uses TRBV7-9 with TRBJ2-1; no definite D call. CDR1 is SEHNR, CDR2 FQNEAQ, per germline (reference sequence). Trimming removed 2 bases at V and 2 bases at J, with 13 bases between. The CDR3 has 16 amino acids. Written as DNA, the CDR3 is TGTGCCAGCAGCTTAAGTATCAGCAATACCTACAATGAGCAGTTCTTC. Its translation is CASSLSISNTYNEQFF.

The V call is TRBV7-9, the J call TRBJ2-7; TRBD2 agrees at 11 bases. Germline CDR1 and CDR2: SEHNR and FQNEAQ (reference sequence). The ends lost 1 base at V and 5 bases at J; junction bases unmatched: 10. The CDR3 is 17 residues long. CDR3 nucleotide sequence: TGTGCCAGCAGCTTAGTGGTTACTAGCGGGAGTATCCACGAGCAGTACTTC. Protein product: CASSLVVTSGSIHEQYF. The whole variable domain, filled in from reference TRBV7-9 and TRBJ2-7, reads DTGVSQNPRHKITKRGQNVTFRCDPISEHNRLYWYRQTLGQGPEFLTYFQNEAQLEKSRLLSDRFSAERPKGSFSTLEIQRTEQGDSAMYLCASSLVVTSGSIHEQYFGPGTRLTVT.

The chain links TRBV18 to TRBJ1-1; D gene uncertain. The V end lost 4 bases, the J end lost 8 bases, and 11 bases lay between the germline ends. Germline V lookup: CDR1 KGHSH, CDR2 LQKENI. This CDR3 contains 12 residues. The CDR3 loop reads CASSRSGEEAFF. For the CDR3, the DNA is TGTGCCAGCTCACGGTCTGGGGAGGAAGCTTTCTTT.

V and J are TRBV28 and TRBJ2-7; TRBD1 agrees at 7 bases. CDR1 and CDR2 (germline): MDHEN, SYDVKM. CDR3 size: 14 residues. J was trimmed by 4 bases and V by 6 bases; bases with no gene match: 9. This CDR3 reads CASRLEGGRYEQYF. Here the CDR3 DNA reads TGTGCCAGCAGATTAGAAGGGGGCCGGTACGAGCAGTACTTC.

Here the CDR3 DNA reads TGTGCCAGCAGCGGGGGGTTGGGGCAGTATTTT. This encodes CASSGGLGQYF. This chain uses TRBV7-9 with TRBJ2-3; TRBD2 might be the D (6 bases). The CDR3 loop spans 11 amino acids. V was shortened by 5 bases and J by 11 bases, with 11 bases between the two germline ends. The germline CDR1 and CDR2 sequences are SEHNR and FQNEAQ (reference sequence).

The rearrangement uses TRBV18 and TRBJ2-5; D call uncertain. The CDR3 spans 14 residues. Per germline, CDR1 KGHSH and CDR2 LQKENI. The germline V and J ends were trimmed by 2 bases and 5 bases, with 12 bases remaining between them. The CDR3: CASSPGVSEETQYF. The CDR3 bases are TGTGCCAGCTCACCAGGGGTCTCGGAGGAGACCCAGTACTTC.

CDR3 in DNA: TGTGCCAGTGTTACCGAAGGAAACACCATATATTTT. This codes for CASVTEGNTIYF. This rearrangement joins TRBV19 to TRBJ1-3, with unresolved D. V lost 8 bases and J 4 bases, leaving 9 bases between the germline ends. The CDR3 length is 12 residues. Germline lookup yields CDR1 LNHDA and CDR2 SQIVND (reference sequence).

This chain joins TRBV10-3 and TRBJ1-1; 7 nucleotides line up with TRBD1. J gave up 2 bases and V 5 bases, and 5 bases lay outside the gene matches. Germline V gene sequence: CDR1 ENHRY, CDR2 SYGVKD. The CDR3 loop spans 14 amino acids. The chain's CDR3 is CAISTGVLNTEAFF. The CDR3 DNA reads TGTGCCATCAGTACAGGGGTGCTAAACACTGAAGCTTTCTTT.

The chain uses TRBV10-3 and TRBJ1-4, with D perhaps matching TRBD1 (5 bases). This CDR3 has 15 amino acids. Germline CDR1 and CDR2: ENHRY and SYGVKD. The ends were cut back, 2 bases at V and 0 bases at J, with 7 bases in the middle. The CDR3 loop reads CAISEGTATNEKLFF. The CDR3 DNA is TGTGCCATCAGTGAGGGGACGGCAACTAATGAAAAACTGTTTTTT.